This T cell receptor beta chain was sequenced in a study of control samples from healthy donors and cancer patients. Libraries were prepared by immunoSEQ multiplex PCR; TCRdb keeps only in-frame clonotypes and omits some of them. The table records 65,000 to 70,000 clones, about 80% of them present only once. Germline V gives CDR1 MNHEY, CDR2 SVGAGI. J gave up 0 bases and V 6 bases, and 4 bases lay outside the gene matches. The CDR3 has 14 amino acids. A single count supports this clone. Sequenced: PBMCs. This clonotype originated in a woman between 45 and 60 years old with lung cancer. The J gene is TRBJ1-1, the V gene TRBV6-5; 7 nucleotides agree with TRBD1. The chain's CDR3 is CASRSGGMNTEAFF. For the CDR3, the DNA is TGTGCCAGCAGGTCAGGGGGAATGAACACTGAAGCTTTCTTT.